This T cell receptor beta chain was profiled in a study of T-cell memory formation after mild COVID-19. The study, taken as a whole, reports: Second-wave clones peaking on day 37 lacked confirmed SARS-CoV-2 specificity. Clones that contracted from day 15 to 85 were balanced CD4/CD8, while later expanders leaned CD4+.

Germline trimming cut 6 bases from V and 8 bases from J; bases unmatched to any gene: 8. The CDR3 covers 13 residues. Per germline, CDR1 MNHEY and CDR2 SVGAGI. TCRdb analysed the 5' RACE reads with MiXCR anew, one entry per CDR3 protein. The sample contains approximately 290,000 distinct CDR3 sequences, roughly 21% of which appear only once. Remarks on this clonotype: The antigen is not known.

The sequence came from a man between 18 and 29 years old who had mild COVID-19 (a few samples of this study predate the infection). Cell type and time point are not known. Sequenced input: PBMCs or a T cell subset sorted from them (not recorded which). The chain employs TRBV6-5 and TRBJ1-2; the match to TRBD1 covers 8 bases. Written as DNA, the CDR3 is TGTGCCAGCAGATACGGACAGGGTGCAGGCTACACCTTC. Its translation: CASRYGQGAGYTF.